One and the same sample provided the 18 T cell receptor beta chains below, sequenced in a study of T cell responses to AZD1222 COVID-19 vaccine. The table came from immunoSEQ multiplex PCR; TCRdb's copy has only in-frame clones and leaves some out. The sample holds 200,000 or so clones, more than 75% seen once. Sample: peripheral blood, taken on day 0 of MenACWY control vaccination. These receptors originate from an adult in good health.

V usage is TRBV5-6 and J usage is TRBJ1-1, with TRBD1 matching over 8 bases. This CDR3 is 14 amino acids long. Germline CDR1 reads SGHDT; CDR2 reads YYEEEE. V lost 3 bases to trimming and J lost 5 bases; unmatched junction nucleotides: 6. As DNA, the CDR3 is TGTGCCAGCAGCTGGGACAGGAGGGGGACTGAAGCTTTCTTT. This translates into CASSWDRRGTEAFF.

This clone was detected only once. CDR3 coding DNA: TGTGCCACCAGTGATTCCCCCAAGACGGGGAACACTGAAGCTTTCTTT. This codes for CATSDSPKTGNTEAFF. The J gene is TRBJ1-1, the V gene TRBV24-1; no firm D call. The CDR3 runs 16 residues. V lost 2 bases, J lost 1 base, and 13 bases lay in between. CDR1 and CDR2 (germline): KGHDR, SFDVKD.

CDR3 sequence: CASSATSASTDTQYF. The CDR3 DNA is TGTGCCAGCAGCGCTACTAGCGCGAGCACAGATACGCAGTATTTT. The chain is built from TRBV7-3 and TRBJ2-3; 7 positions agree with TRBD2. The CDR3 extends over 15 amino acids. Germline CDR1 SGHTA, CDR2 FQGTGA. With V trimmed by 5 bases and J by 0 bases, 5 bases remained unmatched.

The genes are TRBV19 and TRBJ1-2, with 8 bases fitting TRBD1. The CDR3 runs to 14 residues. V dropped 4 bases and J dropped 4; count of bases not matched to a gene: 5. Germline CDR1 and CDR2: LNHDA and SQIVND (reference sequence). CDR3 DNA sequence: TGTGCCAGTAGTACCCGGGACAGGACCTATGGCTACACCTTC. Translation: CASSTRDRTYGYTF.

The rearrangement joins TRBV3-1 (or the pseudogene TRBV3-2) to TRBJ1-1; 7 positions match TRBD1. Trimming at V came to 3 bases and at J to 8 bases, leaving 6 bases not matched to a gene. The CDR3 loop spans 13 amino acids. In germline, CDR1 is LGHDT, CDR2 YNNKEL (reference sequence). This CDR3 reads CASSHTQGPEAFF. In nucleotides, the CDR3 is TGTGCCAGCAGCCACACACAGGGGCCGGAAGCTTTCTTT.

CDR3 nucleotide sequence: TGTGCCAGCAGTTACTCGACAAGCGGGAGGGGCACGCAGTATTTT. Translation: CASSYSTSGRGTQYF. The chain uses TRBV6-2 or TRBV6-3 and TRBJ2-3; TRBD2 matches at 10 bases. CDR1 MNHEY and CDR2 SVGEGT come from the germline V gene. V dropped 0 bases and J dropped 9; count of bases not matched to a gene: 6. CDR3 length: 15 amino acids.

The V and J genes are TRBV4-3 and TRBJ1-1; D gene uncertain. Germline V CDR1 and CDR2: LGHNA, YSLEER. CDR3 length: 15 amino acids. With 0 bases removed from V and 1 base from J, the gap between germline ends came to 9 bases. CDR3 amino acids: CASSQDASGNTEAFF. The CDR3 region has the DNA TGCGCCAGCAGCCAAGATGCTTCCGGGAACACTGAAGCTTTCTTT.

The V gene is TRBV6-5, the J gene TRBJ1-5; possibly TRBD1 for D (6 bases). Germline V gene lookup returns CDR1 MNHEY and CDR2 SVGAGI. CDR3 length: 14 amino acids. V lost 6 bases, J lost 5 bases, and 14 bases lay in between. The CDR3 loop reads CASSEGGLYQPQHF. As DNA, the CDR3 is TGTGCCAGCAGCGAGGGGGGTCTCTATCAGCCCCAGCATTTT.

The rearrangement joins TRBV6-4 to TRBJ2-2; 7 nucleotides align to TRBD2. J lost 3 bases, V lost 5 bases, and 6 bases had no gene match. Germline loops: CDR1 MRHNA, CDR2 SNTAGT. There are 15 residues in the CDR3. CDR3 in DNA: TGTGCCAGCAGTCCCGGGCTAGCGGACACCGGGGAGCTGTTTTTT. It is translated as CASSPGLADTGELFF.

V is TRBV18 and J is TRBJ1-2, with 10 bases that match TRBD1. V lost 2 bases and J lost 4; bases outside the gene matches: 19. This CDR3 comprises 20 residues. Germline loops: CDR1 KGHSH, CDR2 LQKENI. The CDR3 reads CASSPLRLRSGQGDVYGYTF. The CDR3 coding sequence is TGTGCCAGCTCACCATTAAGGCTAAGGAGTGGACAGGGGGATGTCTATGGCTACACCTTC.

V and J are TRBV4-2 and TRBJ2-7, with D perhaps matching TRBD1 or TRBD2 (5 bases each). V was clipped by 0 bases and J by 3 bases, with 12 bases between them. CDR1 is LGHNA and CDR2 is YNFKEQ in the germline V gene. This CDR3 spans 15 amino acids. The DNA for the CDR3 is TGTGCCAGCAGCCAAGATTTTGGGACCGGCTACGAGCAGTACTTC. Its translation is CASSQDFGTGYEQYF.

The CDR3 spells CASSTDRPSTDTQYF. CDR3 DNA sequence: TGTGCCAGCAGTACAGACAGGCCTAGCACAGATACGCAGTATTTT. V is TRBV6-5 and J is TRBJ2-3, with a weak D call TRBD1 (6 bases). The CDR3 has 15 residues. CDR1 is MNHEY and CDR2 is SVGAGI in the germline V gene. V lost 5 bases to trimming and J lost 0 bases, with 12 bases between them.

This clone was recorded a few times. The chain couples TRBV7-2 to TRBJ1-2, with TRBD1 matching over 10 bases. The CDR3 is 15 residues long. The ends lost 2 bases at V and 9 bases at J; junction bases unmatched: 9. Looked up from germline, CDR1 is SGHTA and CDR2 is FQGNSA. Here the CDR3 DNA reads TGTGCCAGCAGCTTATTTGGGACAGGGGAATATAGCTACACCTTC. As protein: CASSLFGTGEYSYTF.

The J gene is TRBJ1-4, the V gene TRBV11-2, with 10 bases aligning to TRBD1. CDR1 and CDR2 from the germline V gene are SGHAT and FQNNGV. Trimming removed 4 bases from V and 11 bases from J; junction bases left unmatched: 7. The CDR3 spans 14 residues. Here the CDR3 DNA reads TGTGCCAGCAGCTATTCCGGGACAGGGGATAAACTGTTTTTT. Residues: CASSYSGTGDKLFF. The whole variable domain, remainder taken from reference TRBV11-2 and TRBJ1-4, is EAGVAQSPRYKIIEKRQSVAFWCNPISGHATLYWYQQILGQGPKLLIQFQNNGVVDDSQLPKDRFSAERLKGVDSTLKIQPAKLEDSAVYLCASSYSGTGDKLFFGSGTQLSVL.

This clone was recorded once. Here the CDR3 reads CASSLGGLPYEQYF. DNA for the CDR3: TGTGCCAGCAGTTTAGGTGGGCTTCCCTACGAGCAGTACTTC. The gene calls are TRBV27 and TRBJ2-7, with D unclear. The CDR3 sequence is 14 residues long. Trimming removed 2 bases at V and 2 bases at J, with 10 bases between. Germline CDR1 and CDR2: MNHEY and SMNVEV (reference sequence).

This clone was observed a handful of times. The rearrangement links TRBV5-1 to TRBJ2-1, with 16 bases fitting TRBD2. Germline trimming cut 2 bases from V and 7 bases from J; bases unmatched to any gene: 3. CDR3 length: 16 amino acids. Germline-derived CDR1 and CDR2 are SGHRS and YFSETQ. The CDR3 spells CASSLGTSGGANEQFF. CDR3 nucleotides: TGCGCCAGCAGCTTAGGGACTAGCGGGGGGGCTAATGAGCAGTTCTTC.

The chain has TRBV9 and TRBJ2-7; 10 positions match TRBD1. Germline-derived CDR1 and CDR2 are SGDLS and YYNGEE. J lost 5 bases, V lost 2 bases, and 10 bases had no gene match. The CDR3 loop spans 16 amino acids. Written as DNA, the CDR3 is TGTGCCAGCAGCGTGGGACTGGGACAGGGGTTCCACGAGCAGTACTTC. As protein: CASSVGLGQGFHEQYF. The whole variable domain, remainder taken from reference TRBV9 and TRBJ2-7, is DSGVTQTPKHLITATGQRVTLRCSPRSGDLSVYWYQQSLDQGLQFLIQYYNGEERAKGNILERFSAQQFPDLHSELNLSSLELGDSALYFCASSVGLGQGFHEQYFGPGTRLTVT.

The chain employs TRBV7-8 and TRBJ1-4; D call uncertain. The germline V and J ends were trimmed by 4 bases and 7 bases, with 19 bases remaining between them. The CDR3 covers 16 residues. Germline V CDR1 and CDR2: SGHVS, FQNEAQ. The CDR3 coding sequence is TGTGCCAGCAGCTCGAGCGGACTACCTCGGGGTGAAAAACTGTTTTTT. This translates into CASSSSGLPRGEKLFF.